This T cell receptor beta chain was sequenced for a study of T cells after yellow fever vaccination. Across the whole study: Low-cell-number fractions were prepared with SMART-Seq v4 Ultra Low Input. General study findings and limits: Most clones from primary vaccination were detected again post-booster (just over 95% CD4, 88% CD8). Faster peaking, at day 5 versus 15, marked a secondary response that was weaker.

The CDR3 consists of 12 residues. V was shortened by 5 bases and J by 7 bases, with 9 bases between the two germline ends. Germline V lookup: CDR1 LGHNA, CDR2 YNFKEQ. In making TCR cDNA, 5'RACE template switching added a universal primer site and UMIs to it. TCRdb used MiXCR to reprocess the 5' RACE reads, holding one entry per CDR3 protein. The sample holds 400,000 to 450,000 distinct CDR3 sequences, roughly 20% seen once. The table lists this clonotype with a few counts. Its antigen is unidentified. The chain uses TRBV4-2 and TRBJ1-3; D gene uncertain. Sequenced here: PBMCs, sampled before the yellow fever booster vaccination. This TCR was sampled from a young man who received the YFV17D yellow fever vaccine. In DNA, the CDR3 is TGTGCCAGCAGCAACAGTGGGAACACCATATATTTT. Encoded protein: CASSNSGNTIYF.